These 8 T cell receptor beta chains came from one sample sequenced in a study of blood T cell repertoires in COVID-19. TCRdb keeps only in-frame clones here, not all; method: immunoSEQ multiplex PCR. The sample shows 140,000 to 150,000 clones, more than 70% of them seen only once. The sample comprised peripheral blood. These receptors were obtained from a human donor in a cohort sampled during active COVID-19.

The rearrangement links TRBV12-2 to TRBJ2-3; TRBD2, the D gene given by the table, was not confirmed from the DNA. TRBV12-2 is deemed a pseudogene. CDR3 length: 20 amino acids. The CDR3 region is CASRLTSGGQLRPSTDTQYF. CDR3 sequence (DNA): TGTGCAAGTCGCTTGACTAGCGGGGGCCAATTACGCCCTAGCACAGATACGCAGTATTTT.

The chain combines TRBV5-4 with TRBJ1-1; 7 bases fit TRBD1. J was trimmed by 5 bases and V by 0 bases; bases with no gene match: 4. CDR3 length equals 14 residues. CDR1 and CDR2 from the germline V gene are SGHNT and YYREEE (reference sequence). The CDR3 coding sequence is TGTGCCAGCAGCTTGGAGGGGGCGAGGACTGAAGCTTTCTTT. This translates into CASSLEGARTEAFF. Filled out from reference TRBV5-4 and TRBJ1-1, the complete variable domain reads ETGVTQSPTHLIKTRGQQVTLRCSSQSGHNTVSWYQQALGQGPQFIFQYYREEENGRGNFPPRFSGLQFPNYSSELNVNALELDDSALYLCASSLEGARTEAFFGQGTRLTVV.

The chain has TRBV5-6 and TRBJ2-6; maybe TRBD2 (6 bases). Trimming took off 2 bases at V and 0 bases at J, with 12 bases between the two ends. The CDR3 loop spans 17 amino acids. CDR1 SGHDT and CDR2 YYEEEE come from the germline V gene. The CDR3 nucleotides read TGTGCCAGCAGCTTTTTCGGGGGTTCCTCTGGGGCCAACGTCCTGACTTTC. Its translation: CASSFFGGSSGANVLTF.

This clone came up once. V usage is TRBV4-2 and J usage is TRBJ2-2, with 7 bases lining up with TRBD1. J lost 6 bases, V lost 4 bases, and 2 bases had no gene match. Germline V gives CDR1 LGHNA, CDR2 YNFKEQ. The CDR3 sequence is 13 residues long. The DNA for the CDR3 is TGTGCCAGCAGCCCTACAGGGGCCGGGGAGCTGTTTTTT. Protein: CASSPTGAGELFF.

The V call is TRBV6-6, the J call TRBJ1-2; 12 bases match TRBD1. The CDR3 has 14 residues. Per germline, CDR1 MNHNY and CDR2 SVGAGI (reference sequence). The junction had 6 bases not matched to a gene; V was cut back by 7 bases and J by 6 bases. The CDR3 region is CASTGTGGADGYTF. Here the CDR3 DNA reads TGTGCCAGCACCGGGACAGGGGGCGCAGATGGCTACACCTTC.

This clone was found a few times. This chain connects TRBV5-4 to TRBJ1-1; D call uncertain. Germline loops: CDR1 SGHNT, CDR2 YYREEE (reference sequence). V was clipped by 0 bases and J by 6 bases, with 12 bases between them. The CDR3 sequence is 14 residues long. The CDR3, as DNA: TGTGCCAGCAGCTTGGCCGTCCCCGCAGCTGAAGCTTTCTTT. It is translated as CASSLAVPAAEAFF. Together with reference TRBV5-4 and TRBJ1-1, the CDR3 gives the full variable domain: ETGVTQSPTHLIKTRGQQVTLRCSSQSGHNTVSWYQQALGQGPQFIFQYYREEENGRGNFPPRFSGLQFPNYSSELNVNALELDDSALYLCASSLAVPAAEAFFGQGTRLTVV.

The CDR3 here is CASSRQGMTYGYTF. The CDR3 DNA follows: TGTGCCAGCAGCCGACAGGGAATGACCTATGGCTACACCTTC. V gene TRBV6-2 or TRBV6-3 combines with J gene TRBJ1-2; 7 bases map to TRBD1. With 6 bases clipped from V and 4 bases from J, the junction kept 8 bases outside the gene matches. Germline V gives CDR1 MNHEY, CDR2 SVGEGT. This CDR3 comprises 14 residues.

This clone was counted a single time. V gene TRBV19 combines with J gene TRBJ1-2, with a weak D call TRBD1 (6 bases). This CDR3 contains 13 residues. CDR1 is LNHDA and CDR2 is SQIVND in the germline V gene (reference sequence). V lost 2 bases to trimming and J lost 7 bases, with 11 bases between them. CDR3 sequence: CASSINRAGGYTF. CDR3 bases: TGTGCCAGTAGTATAAACAGGGCTGGTGGCTACACCTTC.